This T cell receptor beta chain emerged from a study of T cell repertoires in cytomegalovirus infection. Looking at the study overall: Indications of both CMV infection and matching HLA type were provided by public TCR beta signatures.

A single record per CDR3 protein comes from TCRdb applying MiXCR to the reads. The sample yields 700,000 to 950,000 distinct CDR3 sequences, around a third seen once. V trimming: 2 bases; J trimming: 3 bases; junction bases outside the gene matches: 7. CDR1 and CDR2 from the germline V gene are LGHDT and YNNKEL (reference sequence). CDR3 length: 17 amino acids. About this clonotype: The antigen is undetermined.

Notes on the study in general: Cumulative frequency (of public TCR beta family members) identified carriers of CMV plus the relevant HLA. HLA-C-restricted CMV-specific TCR beta clonotypes prevailed in the ex vivo response.

Sequenced here: cultured CD8+ T cells from PBMCs, sampled from culture after CMV antigen stimulation. The receptor's source is a human donor in good health (CMV status not recorded). Some clones in this sample may be carry-over from other donors' samples. This sequence joins TRBV3-1 and TRBJ2-1, with 10 bases matching TRBD1. This CDR3 is CASSQIRQGAIYNEQFF. The CDR3 nucleotides read TGTGCCAGCAGCCAAATTAGACAGGGGGCGATCTACAATGAGCAGTTCTTC.